This TCR beta chain was identified in a study of radiotherapy plus CTLA-4 blockade in lung cancer. Study-wide context: Patients showed objective responses in about a sixth of cases, and disease control was achieved by over 25%.

General study results and limits: Dynamics of early blood T cell clones, together with interferon-beta, were reportedly the best predictors of response. Blood TCR clones of tumor origin expanded after radiotherapy plus ipilimumab.

The method was immunoSEQ multiplex PCR; TCRdb's version includes in-frame clones alone and lacks a portion of them. The profile shows under 65,000 clones, around 80% of them singletons. Details on this clone: Its antigen is not known. The identical CDR3 is also encoded by other nucleotide sequences in the sample.

This CDR3 comprises 15 residues. CDR1 is SEHNR, CDR2 FQNEAQ, per germline (reference sequence). Losses at the gene ends were 1 base for V and 10 bases for J; bases not matched to a gene: 10. Focal radiation was given together with CTLA-4 blockade (ipilimumab) to patients with chemo-refractory metastatic non-small-cell lung cancer. Source: peripheral blood, taken from a patient treated with radiotherapy plus ipilimumab. The rearrangement uses TRBV7-9 and TRBJ1-1; 9 bases line up with TRBD1. The TCR comes from a human donor with non-small cell lung cancer whose response to radiotherapy plus ipilimumab could not be evaluated. The CDR3 spells CASSLDRTGVSRAFF. DNA for the CDR3: TGTGCCAGCAGCTTAGACCGGACAGGGGTTAGTAGAGCTTTCTTT. Variable domain in full (rest from reference TRBV7-9 and TRBJ1-1): DTGVSQNPRHKITKRGQNVTFRCDPISEHNRLYWYRQTLGQGPEFLTYFQNEAQLEKSRLLSDRFSAERPKGSFSTLEIQRTEQGDSAMYLCASSLDRTGVSRAFFGQGTRLTVV.